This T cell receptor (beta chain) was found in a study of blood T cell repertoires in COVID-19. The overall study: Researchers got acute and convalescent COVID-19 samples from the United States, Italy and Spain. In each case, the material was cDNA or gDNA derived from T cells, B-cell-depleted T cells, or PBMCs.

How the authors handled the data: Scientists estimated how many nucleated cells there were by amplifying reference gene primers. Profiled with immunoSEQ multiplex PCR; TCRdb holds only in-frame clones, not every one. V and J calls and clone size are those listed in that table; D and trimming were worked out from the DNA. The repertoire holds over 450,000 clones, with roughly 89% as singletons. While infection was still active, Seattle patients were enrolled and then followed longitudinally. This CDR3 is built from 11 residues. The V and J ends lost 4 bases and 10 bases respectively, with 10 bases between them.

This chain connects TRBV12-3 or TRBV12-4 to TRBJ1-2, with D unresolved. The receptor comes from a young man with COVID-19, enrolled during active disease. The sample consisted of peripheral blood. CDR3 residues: CASSSHENYTF. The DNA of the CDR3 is TGTGCCAGCAGTTCCCATGAGAACTACACCTTC.